This T cell receptor (beta chain) is drawn from a study of regulatory T cells in long-lasting Graves disease. Relying on iRepertoire HTBI primers and Arm-PCR of CDR3 regions, the team built TCR beta libraries. TCRdb processed the multiplex PCR reads anew with MiXCR; each CDR3 protein has one entry. The table records fewer than 550,000 distinct CDR3 sequences, about a fifth of them present only once. Documented time point: persistent/refractory GD, antithyroid drugs over 5 years with positive TRAb. RNA extracted from PBMCs served as the sequencing template. CDR3 length: 14 residues. Germline V gives CDR1 DFQATT, CDR2 SNEGSKA (reference sequence). J lost 0 bases, V lost 4 bases, and 5 bases had no gene match. This clonotype was recorded a few times.

V and J are TRBV20-1 and TRBJ1-1, with 7 bases lining up with TRBD1. Sample: peripheral blood mononuclear cells (PBMCs), taken when the disease was refractory, from a patient treated with antithyroid drugs. The receptor's source is a female donor with Graves disease. CDR3 bases: TGCAGTGCTACACACAGGGGTATGAACACTGAAGCTTTCTTT. Amino acid sequence: CSATHRGMNTEAFF.